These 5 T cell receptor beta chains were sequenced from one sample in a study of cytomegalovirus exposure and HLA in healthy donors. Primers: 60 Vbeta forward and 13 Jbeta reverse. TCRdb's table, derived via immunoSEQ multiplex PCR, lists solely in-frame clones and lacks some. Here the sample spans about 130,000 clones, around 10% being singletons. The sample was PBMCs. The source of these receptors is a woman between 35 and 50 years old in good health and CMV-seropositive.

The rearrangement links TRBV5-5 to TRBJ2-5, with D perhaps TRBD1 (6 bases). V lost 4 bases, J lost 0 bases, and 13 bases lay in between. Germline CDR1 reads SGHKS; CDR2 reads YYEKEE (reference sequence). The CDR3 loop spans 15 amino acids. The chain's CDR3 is CASSRPDRYQETQYF. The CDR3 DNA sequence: TGTGCCAGCAGCCGCCCCGACAGGTACCAAGAGACCCAGTACTTC.

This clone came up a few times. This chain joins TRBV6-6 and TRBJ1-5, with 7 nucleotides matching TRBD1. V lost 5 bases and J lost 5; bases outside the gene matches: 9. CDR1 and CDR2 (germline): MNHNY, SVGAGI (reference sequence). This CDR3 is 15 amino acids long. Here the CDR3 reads CASSDREAPYQPQHF. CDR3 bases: TGTGCCAGCAGTGACAGGGAAGCCCCCTATCAGCCCCAGCATTTT.

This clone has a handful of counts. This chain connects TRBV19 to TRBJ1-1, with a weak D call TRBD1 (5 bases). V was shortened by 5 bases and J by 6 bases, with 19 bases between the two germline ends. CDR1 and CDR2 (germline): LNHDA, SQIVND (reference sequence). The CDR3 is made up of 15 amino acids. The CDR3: CASSASPQGWAEAFF. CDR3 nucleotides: TGTGCCAGTAGTGCTTCCCCCCAGGGTTGGGCTGAAGCTTTCTTT.

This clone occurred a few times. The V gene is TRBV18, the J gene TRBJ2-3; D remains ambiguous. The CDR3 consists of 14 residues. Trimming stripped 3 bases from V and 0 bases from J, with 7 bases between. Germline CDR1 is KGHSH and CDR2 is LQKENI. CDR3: CASSPSPSTDTQYF. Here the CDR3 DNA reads TGTGCCAGCTCACCGAGCCCCAGCACAGATACGCAGTATTTT.

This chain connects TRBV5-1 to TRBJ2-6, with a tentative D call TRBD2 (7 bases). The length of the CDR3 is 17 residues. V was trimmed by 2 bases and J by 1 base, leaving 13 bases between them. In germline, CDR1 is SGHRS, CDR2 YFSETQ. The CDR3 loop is CASSFGGQLSGANVLTF. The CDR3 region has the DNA TGCGCCAGCAGCTTCGGGGGGCAGCTTTCTGGGGCCAACGTCCTGACTTTC.